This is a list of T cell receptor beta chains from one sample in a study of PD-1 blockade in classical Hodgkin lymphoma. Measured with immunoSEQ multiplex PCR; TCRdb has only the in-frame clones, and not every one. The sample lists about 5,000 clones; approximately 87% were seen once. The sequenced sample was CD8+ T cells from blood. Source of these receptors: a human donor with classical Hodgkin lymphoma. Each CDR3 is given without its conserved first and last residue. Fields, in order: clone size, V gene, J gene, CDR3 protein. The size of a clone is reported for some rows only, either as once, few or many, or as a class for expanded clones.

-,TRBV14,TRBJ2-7,ASSQVDGGYEQY
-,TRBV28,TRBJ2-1,ASSRRLADNEQF
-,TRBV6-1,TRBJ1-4,ASSGHTGGNEKLF
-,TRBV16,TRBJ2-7,ASSLLKVAGAYEQY
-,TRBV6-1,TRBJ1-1,ASSEEAGGLTEAF
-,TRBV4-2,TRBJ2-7,ASSHGTSGSDEQY
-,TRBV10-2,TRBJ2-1,AIQSDWVSNEQF
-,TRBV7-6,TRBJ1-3,ASSSDGSSGNTIY
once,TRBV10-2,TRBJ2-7,ASSEGWPPEQY
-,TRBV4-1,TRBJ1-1,ASSLVGGHTEAF
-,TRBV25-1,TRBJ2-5,ASRDRGSETQY
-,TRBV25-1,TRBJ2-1,ASSATGIEQF
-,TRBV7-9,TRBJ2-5,ASSLGGKIQETQY
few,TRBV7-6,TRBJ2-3,ASSLTSGHYDTQY
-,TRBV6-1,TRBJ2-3,ASSEGLAGADTQY
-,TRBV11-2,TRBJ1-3,ASSFGTGGSGNTIY
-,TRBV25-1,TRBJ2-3,ASSESGDFTDTQY
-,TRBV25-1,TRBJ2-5,ASSATPSGLEETQY
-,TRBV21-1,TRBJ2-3,ASGRDRGGADTQY
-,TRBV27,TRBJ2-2,ASSLRPGVYTGELF
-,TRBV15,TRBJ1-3,ATSYEGSGNTIY
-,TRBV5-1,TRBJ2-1,ASSLAGVLGQDNEQF
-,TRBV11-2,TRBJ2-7,ASSLASGSPYEQY
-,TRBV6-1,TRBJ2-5,ASSELAGGPETQY
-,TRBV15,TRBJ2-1,ATSTRQGRYNEQF
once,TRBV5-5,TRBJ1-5,ASSGFPSDQPQH
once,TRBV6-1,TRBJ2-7,ASSAPRTSGRASSYEQY
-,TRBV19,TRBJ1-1,ASSPTGPPAF
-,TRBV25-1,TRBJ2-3,ASSARDLSTDTQY
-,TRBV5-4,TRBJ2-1,ASSLWETDNEQF
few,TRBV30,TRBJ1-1,AWRQHTEAF
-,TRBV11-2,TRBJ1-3,ASSPGNTIY
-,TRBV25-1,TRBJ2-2,ASSEPPREPRVTGELF
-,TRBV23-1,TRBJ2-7,ASNPPRENYEQY
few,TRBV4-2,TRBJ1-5,ASSQDLGGGAQPQH
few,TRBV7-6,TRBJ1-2,ASSHNPGQLDYGYT
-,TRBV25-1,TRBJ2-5,ASSDEGMGQGDQETQY
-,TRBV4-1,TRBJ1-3,ASSQVRGSAGNTIY
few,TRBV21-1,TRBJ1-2,ATPGHVDYGYT
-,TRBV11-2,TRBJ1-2,ASSWLAGYYGYT
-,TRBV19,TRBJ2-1,ASSGLEGSNEQF
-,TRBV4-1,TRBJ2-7,ASSQEGLGGPYEQY
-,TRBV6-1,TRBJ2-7,ASSVRIGTTYEQY
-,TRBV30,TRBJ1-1,AWSVYGEAF